Listed below are T cell receptor beta chains from one sample, sequenced in a study of cytomegalovirus exposure and HLA in healthy donors. Data came from immunoSEQ multiplex PCR; TCRdb stores just in-frame clones and leaves some out. The sample carries 110,000 to 150,000 clones, about three quarters recorded once. Sequencing was done on a sample of PBMCs. Receptor source: a man younger than 30 in good health and CMV-seronegative. Both conserved end residues are part of each CDR3. The order of the fields is CDR3 protein, CDR3 DNA, V gene, J gene, D gene, clone size. The D gene is left open where the match is weak. Some rows have no size entry. The others give once, few or many, or a class for an expanded clone.

CASSQVATQGTYEQYF	TGTGCCAGCAGCCAAGTTGCCACGCAGGGCACCTACGAGCAGTACTTC	TRBV4-2	TRBJ2-7	.	.
CASGAGTGYNTGELFF	TGCGCCAGCGGGGCTGGGACAGGGTATAACACCGGGGAGCTGTTTTTT	TRBV10-1	TRBJ2-2	TRBD1	.
CASSEPAGGGSDTQYF	TGTGCCAGCAGTGAACCCGCCGGCGGGGGCTCAGATACGCAGTATTTT	TRBV6-1	TRBJ2-3	.	few
CASSRTGGTGELFF	TGCGCCAGCAGCCGTACAGGGGGCACCGGGGAGCTGTTTTTT	TRBV5-1	TRBJ2-2	TRBD1	.
CASLGTGTGVTEAFF	TGTGCCTCGCTCGGGACCGGGACAGGGGTGACTGAAGCTTTCTTT	TRBV27	TRBJ1-1	TRBD1	few
CAWSAVRTGDAYEQYF	TGTGCCTGGAGCGCGGTCCGGACAGGGGACGCCTACGAGCAGTACTTC	TRBV30	TRBJ2-7	TRBD1	.
CPSSPKPSTNEKLFF	TGTCCAAGCTCCCCCAAGCCCTCAACTAATGAAAAACTGTTTTTT	TRBV21-1	TRBJ1-4	.	.
CASSDTSGGNEQFF	TGTGCCAGCAGTGACACTAGCGGGGGCAATGAGCAGTTCTTC	TRBV25-1	TRBJ2-1	TRBD2	.
CASSPRDRGIGTYGYTF	TGTGCCAGTAGTCCACGGGACAGGGGGATTGGAACCTATGGCTACACCTTC	TRBV19	TRBJ1-2	TRBD1	.
CASSLTASVRETQYF	TGCGCCAGCAGTCTCACGGCTAGCGTTAGGGAGACCCAGTACTTC	TRBV5-1	TRBJ2-5	.	.
CASTSPGGQPKTQYF	TGTGCCAGTACCTCCCCCGGAGGACAGCCAAAGACCCAGTACTTC	TRBV19	TRBJ2-5	.	.
CASSPGLWTEAFF	TGTGCCAGCAGTCCCGGACTCTGGACTGAAGCTTTCTTT	TRBV27	TRBJ1-1	.	once
CASSLASGFGTDTQYF	TGCGCCAGCAGCTTGGCCTCGGGTTTCGGCACAGATACGCAGTATTTT	TRBV5-1	TRBJ2-3	.	once
CASSTSGGRADTQYF	TGTGCCAGCAGTACTAGCGGGGGGAGGGCAGATACGCAGTATTTT	TRBV9	TRBJ2-3	TRBD2	.
CASSRGQGWSPLHF	TGTGCCAGCAGCCGCGGTCAGGGCTGGTCACCCCTCCACTTT	TRBV14	TRBJ1-6	.	.
CASSLAKARGGTDTQYF	TGTGCCAGCAGCTTAGCGAAGGCGCGGGGGGGCACAGATACGCAGTATTTT	TRBV7-9	TRBJ2-3	TRBD2	.
CASSQVHRVSNYGYTF	TGTGCCAGCAGTCAGGTTCACAGGGTGAGCAACTATGGCTACACCTTC	TRBV28	TRBJ1-2	.	.
CASSVGSTQGYNEQFF	TGTGCCAGCAGCGTAGGCTCGACTCAGGGATACAATGAGCAGTTCTTC	TRBV9	TRBJ2-1	.	.
CASSSLAGVSYNEQFF	TGTGCCAGCAGTTCGTTAGCGGGGGTCTCCTACAATGAGCAGTTCTTC	TRBV7-9	TRBJ2-1	TRBD2	few
CATDVRGLGQPQHF	TGTGCCACCGACGTCCGGGGTTTGGGCCAGCCCCAGCATTTT	TRBV19	TRBJ1-5	.	once
CAWSVQDPTNEKLFF	TGTGCCTGGAGTGTACAGGACCCAACTAATGAAAAACTGTTTTTT	TRBV30	TRBJ1-4	.	.
CASSFSEGTGYNEQFF	TGTGCCAGCAGTTTTTCTGAGGGGACAGGATACAATGAGCAGTTCTTC	TRBV27	TRBJ2-1	TRBD1	.
CASSLEASGGTLSYEQYF	TGCGCCAGCAGCTTGGAGGCTAGCGGGGGGACTCTCTCCTACGAGCAGTACTTC	TRBV5-1	TRBJ2-7	TRBD2	few
CASSEYLAADTQYF	TGTGCCAGCAGTGAATATCTAGCCGCAGATACGCAGTATTTT	TRBV2	TRBJ2-3	.	.
CASSIRGTESYEQYF	TGTGCCAGTAGTATAAGGGGGACAGAGTCCTACGAGCAGTACTTC	TRBV19	TRBJ2-7	TRBD1	.
CASSPSLAGYYEQYF	TGTGCCAGCAGCCCATCACTAGCGGGATACTACGAGCAGTACTTC	TRBV11-2	TRBJ2-7	TRBD2	.
CAWSVIFDRGRSNYGYTF	TGTGCCTGGAGTGTTATTTTCGACAGGGGGCGCAGTAACTATGGCTACACCTTC	TRBV30	TRBJ1-2	TRBD1	.
CASSLSRGHYNEQFF	TGTGCCAGCAGTTTGTCCAGGGGACATTACAATGAGCAGTTCTTC	TRBV27	TRBJ2-1	.	.
CASSLYGTTLALAKNIQYF	TGTGCCAGCAGCTTATATGGGACTACCCTGGCTCTGGCCAAAAACATTCAGTACTTC	TRBV7-2	TRBJ2-4	TRBD2	.
CASSQDRTGDRHQPQHF	TGTGCCAGCAGCCAAGACCGGACAGGGGATAGGCATCAGCCCCAGCATTTT	TRBV4-2	TRBJ1-5	TRBD1	few
CASSQGDRGPQETQYF	TGCGCCAGCAGCCAAGGGGACAGGGGCCCCCAAGAGACCCAGTACTTC	TRBV4-1	TRBJ2-5	TRBD1	few
CASSLSPGTGGDEAFF	TGTGCCAGCAGCTTATCCCCCGGTACAGGGGGCGATGAAGCTTTCTTT	TRBV7-9	TRBJ1-1	TRBD1	.
CASSLGGGLVGNEQFF	TGTGCCAGCAGCTTGGGCGGGGGACTAGTAGGTAATGAGCAGTTCTTC	TRBV5-4	TRBJ2-1	TRBD2	.
CASSLDSQETQYF	TGTGCCAGCAGCTTGGACAGCCAAGAGACCCAGTACTTC	TRBV5-4	TRBJ2-5	.	.
CASSYQGSSYNEQFF	TGTGCCAGCAGTTATCAGGGGAGCTCCTACAATGAGCAGTTCTTC	TRBV7-6	TRBJ2-1	.	.
CASSGNTEAFF	TGTGCCAGTTCAGGGAACACTGAAGCTTTCTTT	TRBV28	TRBJ1-1	.	.
CASSFSSGMYNEQFF	TGTGCCAGCAGCTTCTCTAGCGGGATGTACAATGAGCAGTTCTTC	TRBV7-2	TRBJ2-1	TRBD2	few
CASSYGGDLYTF	TGTGCCAGCAGTTACGGAGGGGACCTCTACACCTTC	TRBV6-5	TRBJ1-2	.	.
CASSSDWGTSNNEQFF	TGTGCCAGCAGCTCCGACTGGGGGACTAGCAACAATGAGCAGTTCTTC	TRBV5-4	TRBJ2-1	TRBD2	.
CASRVTQLANYEQYF	TGTGCCAGCAGGGTGACACAGCTGGCTAACTACGAGCAGTACTTC	TRBV6-1	TRBJ2-7	.	.
CASSELTGGNEQYF	TGTGCCAGCAGTGAATTAACAGGGGGCAACGAGCAGTACTTC	TRBV25-1	TRBJ2-7	TRBD1	.